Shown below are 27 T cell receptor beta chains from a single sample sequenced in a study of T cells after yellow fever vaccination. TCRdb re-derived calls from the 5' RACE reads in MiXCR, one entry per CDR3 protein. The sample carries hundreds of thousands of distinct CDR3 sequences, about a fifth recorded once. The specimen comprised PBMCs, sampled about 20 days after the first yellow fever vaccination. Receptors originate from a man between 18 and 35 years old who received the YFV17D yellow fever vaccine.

CDR3 loop: CSAAGTSGNYEQYF. The DNA of the CDR3 is TGCAGTGCTGCTGGGACTAGCGGGAACTACGAGCAGTACTTC. The chain employs TRBV20-1 and TRBJ2-7; 13 bases map to TRBD2. J was trimmed by 3 bases and V by 5 bases; bases with no gene match: 4. The CDR3 spans 14 residues. Germline CDR1 is DFQATT and CDR2 is SNEGSKA (reference sequence).

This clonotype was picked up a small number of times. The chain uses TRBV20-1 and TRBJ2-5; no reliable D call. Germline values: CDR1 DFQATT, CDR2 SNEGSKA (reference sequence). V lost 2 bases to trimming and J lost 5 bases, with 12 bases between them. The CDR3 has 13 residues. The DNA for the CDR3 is TGCAGTGCTAGACCCCGGAACCGGGAGACCCAGTACTTC. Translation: CSARPRNRETQYF.

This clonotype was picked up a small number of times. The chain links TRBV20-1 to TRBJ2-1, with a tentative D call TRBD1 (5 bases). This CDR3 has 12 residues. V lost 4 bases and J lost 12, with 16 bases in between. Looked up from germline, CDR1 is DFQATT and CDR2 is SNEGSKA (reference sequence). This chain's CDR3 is CSATGLPRGQFF. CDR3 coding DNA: TGCAGTGCTACAGGGCTTCCTAGGGGGCAGTTCTTC.

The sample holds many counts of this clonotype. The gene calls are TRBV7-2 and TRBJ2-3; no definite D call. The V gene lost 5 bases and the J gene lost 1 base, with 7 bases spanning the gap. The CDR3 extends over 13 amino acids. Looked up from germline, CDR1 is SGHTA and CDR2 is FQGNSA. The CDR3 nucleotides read TGTGCCAGCAGCCCAAAGGGCACAGATACGCAGTATTTT. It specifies CASSPKGTDTQYF. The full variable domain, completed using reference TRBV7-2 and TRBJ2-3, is GAGVSQSPSNKVTEKGKDVELRCDPISGHTALYWYRQSLGQGLEFLIYFQGNSAPDKSGLPSDRFSAERTGGSVSTLTIQRTQQEDSAVYLCASSPKGTDTQYFGPGTRLTVL.

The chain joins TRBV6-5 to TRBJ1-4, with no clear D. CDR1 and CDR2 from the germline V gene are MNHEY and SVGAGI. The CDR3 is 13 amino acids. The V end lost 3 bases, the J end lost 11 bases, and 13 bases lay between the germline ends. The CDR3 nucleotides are TGTGCCAGCAGTTATTCCAACGCGGGGAAACTGTTTTTT. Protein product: CASSYSNAGKLFF.

CDR3 DNA sequence: TGCGCCAGCAGTGAGACACTCACAGGGAGCGCTGAAGCTTTCTTT. This gives the protein CASSETLTGSAEAFF. This chain links TRBV10-2 with TRBJ1-1, with D tentatively TRBD1 (6 bases). Trimming stripped 2 bases from V and 6 bases from J, with 16 bases between. The CDR3 totals 15 residues. Germline V gives CDR1 WSHSY, CDR2 SAAADI.

The CDR3 reads CASSPGQGVSPLHF. In nucleotides, the CDR3 is TGTGCCAGCAGCCCAGGACAGGGAGTATCACCCCTCCACTTT. V and J are TRBV3-1 and TRBJ1-6; 8 bases map to TRBD1. The CDR3 spans 14 residues. CDR1 and CDR2 from the germline V gene are LGHDT and YNNKEL (reference sequence). V was pared by 4 bases and J by 10 bases, with 6 bases of the junction left unmatched.

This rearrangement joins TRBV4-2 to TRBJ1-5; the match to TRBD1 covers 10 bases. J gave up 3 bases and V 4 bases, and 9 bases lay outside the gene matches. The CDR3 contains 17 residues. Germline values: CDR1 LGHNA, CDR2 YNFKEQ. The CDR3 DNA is TGTGCCAGCAGCCCCCGACCCGGACAGGGGGTCAATCAGCCCCAGCATTTT. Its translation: CASSPRPGQGVNQPQHF.

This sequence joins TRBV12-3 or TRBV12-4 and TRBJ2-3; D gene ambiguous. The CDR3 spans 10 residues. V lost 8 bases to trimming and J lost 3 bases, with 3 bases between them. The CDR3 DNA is TGTGCCAGCCGTACAGATACGCAGTATTTT. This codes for CASRTDTQYF.

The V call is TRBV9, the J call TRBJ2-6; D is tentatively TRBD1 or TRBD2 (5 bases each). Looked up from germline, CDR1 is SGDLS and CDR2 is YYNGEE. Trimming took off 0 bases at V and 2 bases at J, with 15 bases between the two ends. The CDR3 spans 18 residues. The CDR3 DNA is TGTGCCAGCAGCGTAGCACCTCTGGGGCGGGCTGGGGCCAACGTCCTGACTTTC. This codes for CASSVAPLGRAGANVLTF. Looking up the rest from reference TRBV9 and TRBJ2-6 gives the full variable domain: DSGVTQTPKHLITATGQRVTLRCSPRSGDLSVYWYQQSLDQGLQFLIQYYNGEERAKGNILERFSAQQFPDLHSELNLSSLELGDSALYFCASSVAPLGRAGANVLTFGAGSRLTVL.

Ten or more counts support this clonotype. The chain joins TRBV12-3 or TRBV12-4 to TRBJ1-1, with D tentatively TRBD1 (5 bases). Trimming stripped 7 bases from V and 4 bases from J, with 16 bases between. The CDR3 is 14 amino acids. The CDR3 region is CASNQRGASTEAFF. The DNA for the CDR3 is TGTGCCAGCAACCAAAGAGGGGCAAGCACTGAAGCTTTCTTT.

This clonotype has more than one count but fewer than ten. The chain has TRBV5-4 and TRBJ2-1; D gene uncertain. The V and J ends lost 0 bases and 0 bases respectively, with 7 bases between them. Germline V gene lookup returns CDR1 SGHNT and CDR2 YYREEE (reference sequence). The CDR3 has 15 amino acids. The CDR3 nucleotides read TGTGCCAGCAGCTTGGGGCGAATCTCCTACAATGAGCAGTTCTTC. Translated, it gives CASSLGRISYNEQFF.

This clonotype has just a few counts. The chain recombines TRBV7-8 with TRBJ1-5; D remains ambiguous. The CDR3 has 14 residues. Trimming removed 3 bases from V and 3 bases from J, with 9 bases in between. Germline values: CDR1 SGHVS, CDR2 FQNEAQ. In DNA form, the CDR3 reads TGTGCCAGCAGCTTTCAGAGCTACAATCAGCCCCAGCATTTT. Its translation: CASSFQSYNQPQHF.

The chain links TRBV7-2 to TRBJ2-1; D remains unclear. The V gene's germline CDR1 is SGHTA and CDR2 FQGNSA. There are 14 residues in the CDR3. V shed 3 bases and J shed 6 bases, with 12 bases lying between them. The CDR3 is CASSFVVKVNEQFF. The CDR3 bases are TGTGCCAGCAGCTTCGTGGTTAAAGTCAATGAGCAGTTCTTC.

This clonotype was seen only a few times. The CDR3 DNA is TGTGCCAGCAACCGGCTAGCGGGGGAGACCCAGTACTTC. Protein sequence: CASNRLAGETQYF. J is TRBJ2-5 and V is TRBV12-3 or TRBV12-4; TRBD2 agrees at 9 bases. The ends lost 7 bases at V and 5 bases at J; junction bases unmatched: 5. There are 13 residues in the CDR3.

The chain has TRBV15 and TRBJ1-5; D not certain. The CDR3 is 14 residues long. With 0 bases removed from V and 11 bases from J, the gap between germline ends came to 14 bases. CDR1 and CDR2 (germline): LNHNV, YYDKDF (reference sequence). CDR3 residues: CATSRDSKSEAQHF. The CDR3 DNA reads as TGTGCCACCAGCAGAGATTCGAAATCGGAGGCCCAGCATTTT.

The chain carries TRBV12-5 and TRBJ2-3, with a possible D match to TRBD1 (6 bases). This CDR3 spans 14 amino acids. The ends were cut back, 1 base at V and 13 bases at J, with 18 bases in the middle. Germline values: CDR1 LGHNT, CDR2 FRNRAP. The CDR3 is CASGLAEPRDKEYF. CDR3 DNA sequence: TGTGCTAGTGGTTTGGCTGAACCCCGGGACAAGGAGTATTTT.

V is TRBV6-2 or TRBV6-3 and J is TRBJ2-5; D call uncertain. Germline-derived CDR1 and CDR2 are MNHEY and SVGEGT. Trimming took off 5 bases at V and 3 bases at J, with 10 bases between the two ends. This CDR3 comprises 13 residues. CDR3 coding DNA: TGTGCCAGCAGTCCGGACGAAAAAGAGACCCAGTACTTC. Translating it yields CASSPDEKETQYF.

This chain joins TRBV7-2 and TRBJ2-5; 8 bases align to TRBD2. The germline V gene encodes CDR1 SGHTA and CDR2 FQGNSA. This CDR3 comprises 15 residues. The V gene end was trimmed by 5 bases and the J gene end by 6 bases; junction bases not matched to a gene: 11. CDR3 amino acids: CASSQGLVGRKTQYF. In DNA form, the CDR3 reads TGTGCCAGCAGCCAGGGACTAGTCGGTCGGAAGACCCAGTACTTC.

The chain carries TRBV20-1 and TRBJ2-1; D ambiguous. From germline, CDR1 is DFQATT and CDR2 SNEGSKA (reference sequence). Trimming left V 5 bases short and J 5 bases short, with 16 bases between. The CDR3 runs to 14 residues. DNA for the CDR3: TGCAGTGCTGCAAGGGTTTCACTCCACAATGAGCAGTTCTTC. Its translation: CSAARVSLHNEQFF.

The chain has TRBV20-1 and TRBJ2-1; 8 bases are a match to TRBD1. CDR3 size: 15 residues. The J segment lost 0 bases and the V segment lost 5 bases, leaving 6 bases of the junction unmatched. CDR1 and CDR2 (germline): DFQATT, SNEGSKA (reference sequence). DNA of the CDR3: TGCAGTGCTCGGCGGACAGGGAGCTCCTACAATGAGCAGTTCTTC. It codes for CSARRTGSSYNEQFF.

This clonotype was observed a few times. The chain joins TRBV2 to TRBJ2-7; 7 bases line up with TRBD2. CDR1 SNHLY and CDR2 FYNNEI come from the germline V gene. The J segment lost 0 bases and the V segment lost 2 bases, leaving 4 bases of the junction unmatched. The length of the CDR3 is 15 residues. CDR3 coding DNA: TGTGCCAGCAGTGAATGGGGGGGGAGCTCCTACGAGCAGTACTTC. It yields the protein CASSEWGGSSYEQYF.

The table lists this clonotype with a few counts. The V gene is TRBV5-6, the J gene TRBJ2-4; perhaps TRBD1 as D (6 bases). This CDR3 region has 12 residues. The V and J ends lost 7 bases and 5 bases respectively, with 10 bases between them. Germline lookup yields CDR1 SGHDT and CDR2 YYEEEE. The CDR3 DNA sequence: TGTGCCAGCGAGGGGGTTGAAAACATTCAGTACTTC. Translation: CASEGVENIQYF.

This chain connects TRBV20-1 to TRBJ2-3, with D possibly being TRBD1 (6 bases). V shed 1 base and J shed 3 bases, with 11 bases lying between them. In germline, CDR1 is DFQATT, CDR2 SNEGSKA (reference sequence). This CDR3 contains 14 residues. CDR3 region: CSARAQGITDTQYF. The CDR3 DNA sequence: TGCAGTGCTAGAGCGCAGGGGATAACAGATACGCAGTATTTT.

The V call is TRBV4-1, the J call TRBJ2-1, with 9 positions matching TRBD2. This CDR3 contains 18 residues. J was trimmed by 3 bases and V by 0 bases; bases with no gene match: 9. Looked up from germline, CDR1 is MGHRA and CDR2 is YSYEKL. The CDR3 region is CASSQDRTSGWNYNEQFF. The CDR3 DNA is TGCGCCAGCAGCCAAGACCGAACTAGCGGGTGGAACTACAATGAGCAGTTCTTC.

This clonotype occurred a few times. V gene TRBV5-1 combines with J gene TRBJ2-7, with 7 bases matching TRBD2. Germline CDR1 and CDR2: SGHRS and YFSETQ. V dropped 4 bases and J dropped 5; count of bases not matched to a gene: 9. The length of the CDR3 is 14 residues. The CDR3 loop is CASSLGEGRNEQYF. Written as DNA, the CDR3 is TGCGCCAGCAGCCTGGGGGAGGGACGAAACGAGCAGTACTTC.

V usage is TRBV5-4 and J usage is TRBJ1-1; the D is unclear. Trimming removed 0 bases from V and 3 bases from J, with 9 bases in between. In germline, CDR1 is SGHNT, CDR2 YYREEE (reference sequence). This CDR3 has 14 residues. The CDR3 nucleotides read TGTGCCAGCAGCTTGGATGGGTATCACACTGAAGCTTTCTTT. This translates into CASSLDGYHTEAFF.